This T cell receptor (beta chain) was documented in a study of blood T cell repertoires in COVID-19. Data came from immunoSEQ multiplex PCR; TCRdb stores just in-frame clones and leaves some out. The repertoire has tens of thousands of clones, about 83% of them found once; the top ten carry about 14%. The specimen sequenced was peripheral blood. This TCR was recovered from a woman in her seventies with acute or convalescent COVID-19.

The CDR3 reads CASSYTSGVMGNEQFF. The CDR3 DNA is TGTGCCAGCAGCTACACTAGCGGGGTGATGGGCAATGAGCAGTTCTTC. This chain joins TRBV27 and TRBJ2-1; 10 nucleotides line up with TRBD2. The CDR3 is made up of 16 amino acids. Germline V gene data show CDR1 as MNHEY and CDR2 as SMNVEV (reference sequence). The V segment lost 6 bases and the J segment 6 bases; nucleotides outside the gene matches: 11.